Below, 15 T cell receptor beta chains from the same sample are listed, as sequenced in a study of cytomegalovirus exposure and HLA in healthy donors. Profiled with immunoSEQ multiplex PCR; TCRdb holds only in-frame clones, not every one. Among roughly 330,000 clones, about 90% were seen once, and the ten largest hold 1% to 1.5%. The sample consisted of PBMCs. The receptors were sampled from a woman younger than 45 in good health and CMV-seropositive.

V gene TRBV27 combines with J gene TRBJ2-4; TRBD1 matches at 7 bases. J lost 0 bases, V lost 5 bases, and 10 bases had no gene match. This CDR3 contains 17 residues. In germline, CDR1 is MNHEY, CDR2 SMNVEV (reference sequence). The DNA of the CDR3 is TGTGCCAGCAGTGCCGGGACAGAGTTACTAGCCAAAAACATTCAGTACTTC. Protein sequence: CASSAGTELLAKNIQYF.

V and J are TRBV5-1 and TRBJ2-7; TRBD2 matches 8 bases. CDR1 and CDR2 from the germline V gene are SGHRS and YFSETQ. V lost 4 bases, J lost 3 bases, and 9 bases stayed unmatched. The CDR3 is 15 amino acids. The CDR3 sequence is CASSLEAGGHYEQYF. The CDR3 nucleotides are TGCGCCAGCAGCCTTGAGGCGGGGGGACACTACGAGCAGTACTTC.

The V call is TRBV5-4, the J call TRBJ2-1; D gene ambiguous. With 4 bases removed from V and 6 bases from J, the gap between germline ends came to 8 bases. From germline, CDR1 is SGHNT and CDR2 YYREEE (reference sequence). The CDR3 covers 12 residues. CDR3 coding DNA: TGTGCCAGCAGCGGGATCACCAATGAGCAGTTCTTC. Amino acids: CASSGITNEQFF.

The CDR3, as DNA: TGTGCCAGCAGTGATTTAGCCGTTAACACCGGGGAGCTGTTTTTT. As protein: CASSDLAVNTGELFF. The chain combines TRBV25-1 with TRBJ2-2; D is undetermined. The ends were cut back, 3 bases at V and 2 bases at J, with 10 bases in the middle. The CDR3 length is 15 residues. The V gene's germline CDR1 is MGHDK and CDR2 SYGVNS. Together with reference TRBV25-1 and TRBJ2-2, the CDR3 gives the full variable domain: EADIYQTPRYLVIGTGKKITLECSQTMGHDKMYWYQQDPGMELHLIHYSYGVNSTEKGDLSSESTVSRIRTEHFPLTLESARPSHTSQYLCASSDLAVNTGELFFGEGSRLTVL.

The CDR3 sequence: CASSQTSQLTDTQYF. CDR3 bases: TGTGCCAGCAGCCAGACTAGCCAGCTCACAGATACGCAGTATTTT. This chain joins TRBV6-6 and TRBJ2-3, with TRBD2 matching 7 bases. The CDR3 consists of 15 residues. From germline, CDR1 is MNHNY and CDR2 SVGAGI (reference sequence). V gave up 6 bases and J gave up 2 bases; unmatched junction bases: 8.

The chain is built from TRBV5-1 and TRBJ1-6; TRBD1 aligns across 9 bases. With V trimmed by 0 bases and J by 8 bases, 6 bases remained unmatched. The germline V gene encodes CDR1 SGHRS and CDR2 YFSETQ. This CDR3 comprises 16 residues. The CDR3: CASSLGSGQGDSPLHF. The CDR3 nucleotides read TGCGCCAGCAGCTTGGGATCGGGACAGGGCGATTCACCCCTCCACTTT.

V is TRBV4-3 and J is TRBJ2-3; TRBD2 matches at 11 bases. Germline trimming cut 1 base from V and 5 bases from J; bases unmatched to any gene: 5. Germline V gives CDR1 LGHNA, CDR2 YSLEER. This CDR3 region has 16 residues. The CDR3 loop is CASSQGRTSGLDTQYF. For the CDR3, the DNA is TGCGCCAGCAGCCAAGGCCGGACTAGCGGGTTAGATACGCAGTATTTT.

The chain joins TRBV5-4 to TRBJ1-2, with a possible D match to TRBD1 (5 bases). This CDR3 is built from 15 residues. CDR1 and CDR2 from the germline V gene are SGHNT and YYREEE (reference sequence). Deletions cut 2 bases from V and 4 bases from J, with 15 bases between. The chain's CDR3 is CASSFGGSLRYGYTF. CDR3 coding DNA: TGTGCCAGCAGCTTTGGGGGTTCTTTACGCTATGGCTACACCTTC.

On this clone itself: Other nucleotide sequences from this sample produce the same CDR3. The CDR3 spells CATSRAGQGQETQYF. The DNA of the CDR3 is TGTGCCACCAGCAGAGCCGGACAGGGGCAAGAGACCCAGTACTTC. This rearrangement joins TRBV15 to TRBJ2-5; 9 nucleotides line up with TRBD1. Trimming cost V 1 base and J 2 bases; bases outside gene matches: 2. This CDR3 comprises 15 residues. The germline V gene has CDR1 LNHNV and CDR2 YYDKDF (reference sequence).

This clone appeared a single time. The CDR3 ends on some other residue instead of the conserved phenylalanine or tryptophan, so this is likely a read error. The limits of the CDR3 on the DNA are not certain, so only TCRdb's listed CDR3 is given. V gene TRBV30 combines with J gene TRBJ1-4. CDR1 is GTSNPN and CDR2 is SVGIG in the germline V gene (reference sequence). 13 amino acids form the CDR3, both terminal residues included. CDR3 region: CAWSGSGDHPRLY.

The chain joins TRBV5-4 to TRBJ2-3; D is undetermined. The CDR3 totals 13 residues. The V and J ends lost 4 bases and 0 bases respectively, with 6 bases between them. Germline assignment: CDR1 SGHNT and CDR2 YYREEE (reference sequence). DNA of the CDR3: TGTGCCAGCAGCCCCCCTAGCACAGATACGCAGTATTTT. Protein: CASSPPSTDTQYF.

The chain is built from TRBV9 and TRBJ1-2, with a weak D call TRBD1 (5 bases). The CDR3 covers 14 residues. Trimming removed 3 bases at V and 4 bases at J, with 13 bases between. Per germline, CDR1 SGDLS and CDR2 YYNGEE. CDR3 region: CASSDGGPTYGYTF. DNA for the CDR3: TGTGCCAGCAGCGATGGGGGACCTACCTATGGCTACACCTTC.

This clone was recorded once. V gene TRBV5-4 combines with J gene TRBJ2-7, with 8 bases identical to TRBD2. Germline values: CDR1 SGHNT, CDR2 YYREEE (reference sequence). Trimming at V came to 4 bases and at J to 2 bases, leaving 17 bases not matched to a gene. CDR3 length: 18 residues. CDR3 sequence (DNA): TGTGCCAGCAGCCCGGGAGAAGGCAGCGGGAGAGCCGCCTACGAGCAGTACTTC. Translated, it gives CASSPGEGSGRAAYEQYF.

The chain links TRBV5-1 to TRBJ2-5; 7 positions match TRBD1. Germline-derived CDR1 and CDR2 are SGHRS and YFSETQ. The CDR3 covers 14 residues. Losses at the gene ends were 1 base for V and 5 bases for J; bases not matched to a gene: 5. DNA for the CDR3: TGCGCCAGCAGCTTGAAGGGGGCTGGGGAGACCCAGTACTTC. This codes for CASSLKGAGETQYF.

The V gene is TRBV6-1, the J gene TRBJ1-1; D is unclear. The CDR3 covers 14 residues. Germline CDR1 is MNHNS and CDR2 is SASEGT. V gave up 3 bases and J gave up 0 bases, with 8 bases separating them. The CDR3 bases are TGTGCCAGCAGTGACCCGGATATGAACACTGAAGCTTTCTTT. It yields the protein CASSDPDMNTEAFF.